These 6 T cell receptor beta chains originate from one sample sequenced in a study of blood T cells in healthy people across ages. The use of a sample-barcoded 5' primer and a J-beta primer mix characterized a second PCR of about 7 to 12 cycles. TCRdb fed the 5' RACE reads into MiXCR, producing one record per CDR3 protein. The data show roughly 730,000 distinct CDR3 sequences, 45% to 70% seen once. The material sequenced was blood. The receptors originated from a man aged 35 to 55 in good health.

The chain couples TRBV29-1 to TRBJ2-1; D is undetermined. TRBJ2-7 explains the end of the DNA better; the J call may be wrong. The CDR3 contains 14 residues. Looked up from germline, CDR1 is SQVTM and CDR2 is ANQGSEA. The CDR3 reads CSVESLELMNEQYF. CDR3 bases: TGCAGCGTTGAATCCCTGGAATTGATGAATGAGCAGTACTTC.

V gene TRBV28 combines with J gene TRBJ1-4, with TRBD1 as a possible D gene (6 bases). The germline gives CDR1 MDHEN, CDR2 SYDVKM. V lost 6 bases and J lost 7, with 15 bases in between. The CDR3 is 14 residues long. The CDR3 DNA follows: TGTGCCAGCAGACCCCAGGGGCAGCGTGAAAAACTGTTTTTT. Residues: CASRPQGQREKLFF. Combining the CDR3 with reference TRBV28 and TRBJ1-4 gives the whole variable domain DVKVTQSSRYLVKRTGEKVFLECVQDMDHENMFWYRQDPGLGLRLIYFSYDVKMKEKGDIPEGYSVSREKKERFSLILESASTNQTSMYLCASRPQGQREKLFFGSGTQLSVL.

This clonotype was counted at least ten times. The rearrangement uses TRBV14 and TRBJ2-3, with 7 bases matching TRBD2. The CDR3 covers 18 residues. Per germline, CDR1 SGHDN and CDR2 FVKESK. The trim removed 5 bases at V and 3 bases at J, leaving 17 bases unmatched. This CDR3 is CASSNTPFSSGATDTQYF. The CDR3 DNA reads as TGTGCCAGCAGCAACACCCCCTTTTCTAGCGGCGCGACAGATACGCAGTATTTT.

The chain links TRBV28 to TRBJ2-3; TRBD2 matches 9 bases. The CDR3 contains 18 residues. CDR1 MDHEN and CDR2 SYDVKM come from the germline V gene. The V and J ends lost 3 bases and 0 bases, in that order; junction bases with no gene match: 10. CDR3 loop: CASSFEAGGTESTDTQYF. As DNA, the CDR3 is TGTGCCAGCAGTTTCGAGGCGGGAGGGACAGAAAGCACAGATACGCAGTATTTT.

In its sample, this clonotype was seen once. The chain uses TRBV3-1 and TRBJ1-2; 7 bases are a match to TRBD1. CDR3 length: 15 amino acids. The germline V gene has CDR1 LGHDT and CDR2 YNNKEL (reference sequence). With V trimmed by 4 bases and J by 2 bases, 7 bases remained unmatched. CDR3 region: CASSRPGQSNYGYTF. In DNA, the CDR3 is TGTGCCAGCAGCCGCCCGGGACAGTCCAACTATGGCTACACCTTC.

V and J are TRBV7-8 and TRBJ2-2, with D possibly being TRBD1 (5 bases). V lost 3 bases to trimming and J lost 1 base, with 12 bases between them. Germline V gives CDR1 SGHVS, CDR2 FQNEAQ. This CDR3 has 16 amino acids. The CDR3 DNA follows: TGTGCCAGCAGCTTCGATCGGACAAGGAACACCGGGGAGCTGTTTTTT. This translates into CASSFDRTRNTGELFF.